The present T cell receptor (beta chain) was sequenced within a study of cytotoxic CD8 clonotypes in ibrutinib-treated CLL (dated by TCRdb to about 2021). Describing the broader study: The cohort was composed of under 12 relapsed/refractory and roughly 16 treatment-naive patients; IGHV unmutated status was identified in some 17 patients. Partial responses were observed in about 24 patients and complete responses in 2; after a median follow-up of about 69 months, remission was maintained in approximately 15 patients and progression was observed in approximately 12. Cryopreserved peripheral blood mononuclear cells were obtained before treatment, at response, and at either sustained remission or disease progression. An average of around 250,000 productive templates and roughly 94,000 productive rearrangements was obtained per sample. Every remission and progressive disease sample was obtained while ibrutinib was still being received by the patients. Longitudinal samples were available for about 30% of the 86 trial participants. Samples at response were collected after a median of approximately twelve months of treatment, with a range of roughly 6 to 40 months.

On this clone itself: The antigen it recognizes is unknown. Base-call qualities are not available, and no considerably larger clone is one nucleotide away. Other DNA sequences in this specimen translate into the identical CDR3.

From the cysteine up to the phenylalanine, the CDR3 has a length of 14 residues. Only the CDR3 DNA is retained, 42 bases long and in frame from the first base. CDR1 LNHDA and CDR2 SQIVND were looked up in the germline V gene (reference sequence). V loses 3 bases at its end and J loses 2 bases; junction bases beyond the gene matches: 2. Results the study describes overall, beyond this receptor: Sampling times were not matched between sustained-remission and progressing patients, and lymph node repertoires were not studied. At baseline, clonality was higher than in age-matched healthy donors and showed a strong correlation with circulating CD8+ T-cell counts. Public clonotypes were rare and either shrank or stayed stable during treatment, and the rise in clonality at ibrutinib response reflected expansion of private clonotypes. An increase in clonality was observed at ibrutinib response, with clonality remaining stable during sustained remission and falling back toward baseline at progression.

Explained via the paper, the time point label denotes: progressive disease on ibrutinib. For TCR beta library preparation, roughly 2.2 micrograms of genomic DNA were isolated from cryopreserved PBMCs. Longitudinal blood samples from CLL patients on ibrutinib monotherapy underwent high-throughput TCR beta sequencing. Patients were enrolled in a phase 2 open-label single-center ibrutinib monotherapy trial. On a MiSeq, deep resolution sequencing aimed for a depth between 1 in 1 million and 1 in 200,000 T cells, with each clonotype covered approximately 10x on average. The immunoSEQ hsTCRB Kit was used to generate TCR beta libraries. In the original analysis: ImmunoSEQ Data Assistant and ImmunoSEQ Analyzer were used for data analysis, and V, D and J genes were assigned according to IMGT definitions. Clonality, which ranges from 0 to 1, was calculated by subtracting the normalized Shannon entropy of productive rearrangement frequencies from one. Public clonotype analysis was restricted to overrepresented clonotypes comprising at least 0.05% of each patient's repertoire. Repertoires from some twelve age-matched healthy donors in immuneACCESS were used as clonality controls. Entries here come from immuneACCESS through TCRdb and include only in-frame sequences with V and J called. Some clones fail to appear in such tables; in the studies checked, an unresolved V gene covers under half of the shortfall, and the cause of the remainder is unknown. V, J and clone size derive from that table, while D and trimming were established from the DNA sequence. Within this sample are 270,000 or so clones, with around 76% of them counted one time only. Roughly 6% of the sample goes to the ten largest clones.

The sequence was collected from a human donor with chronic lymphocytic leukemia. The rearranged chain carries TRBV19 and TRBJ2-7; a stretch of 9 junction bases matches TRBD2. Source: PBMCs, taken at disease progression, from a patient treated with ibrutinib. The CDR3 loop reads CASSIAGGPYEQYF. The nucleotide sequence reads TGTGCCAGTAGTATTGCGGGAGGGCCCTACGAGCAGTACTTC.